This T cell receptor beta chain was captured in a study of T cell clonotyping in hematopoietic cell transplantation. General study points: Recipient TCR diversity dropped after transplant; expanded clonotypes rose from day 30 to 180.

Blood collection times were about day -28 and days 30, 100, 180 posttransplant. Of note for this clone: The antigen is undetermined.

Only in-frame clones appear in the TCRdb table, and some are missing; sequencing was by immunoSEQ multiplex PCR. This sample has 25,000 to 30,000 clones; roughly nine tenths occur once, and the top ten carry approximately 11%. Germline V gene data show CDR1 as SGHAT and CDR2 as FQNNGV. The V gene lost 6 bases and the J gene lost 0 bases, with 9 bases spanning the gap. The CDR3 contains 15 residues. The J gene is TRBJ1-6, the V gene TRBV11-2; no firm D call. The clonotype comes from a female patient aged 50-59 years who had an allogeneic stem cell transplant from a related donor, so the T cells may come from the graft donor. Some clones in this sample may be carry-over from other donors' samples. The input for sequencing was PBMCs, taken 100 days after allogeneic stem cell transplant. The CDR3, as DNA: TGTGCCAGCAGGACTTGGGGCTCCTATAATTCACCCCTCCACTTT. Amino acid sequence: CASRTWGSYNSPLHF. The complete variable domain, with remaining parts taken from reference TRBV11-2 and TRBJ1-6, reads EAGVAQSPRYKIIEKRQSVAFWCNPISGHATLYWYQQILGQGPKLLIQFQNNGVVDDSQLPKDRFSAERLKGVDSTLKIQPAKLEDSAVYLCASRTWGSYNSPLHFGNGTRLTVT.